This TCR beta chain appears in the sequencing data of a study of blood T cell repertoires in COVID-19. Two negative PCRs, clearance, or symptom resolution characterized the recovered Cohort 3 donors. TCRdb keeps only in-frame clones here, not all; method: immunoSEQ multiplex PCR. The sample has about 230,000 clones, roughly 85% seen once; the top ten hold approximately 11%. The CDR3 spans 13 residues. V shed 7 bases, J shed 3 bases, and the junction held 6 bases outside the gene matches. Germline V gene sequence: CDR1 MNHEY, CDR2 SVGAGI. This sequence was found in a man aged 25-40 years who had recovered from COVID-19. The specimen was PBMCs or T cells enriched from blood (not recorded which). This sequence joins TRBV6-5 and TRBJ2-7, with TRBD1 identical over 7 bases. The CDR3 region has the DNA TGTGCCAGCAACCCGGGACAGCACTACGAGCAGTACTTC. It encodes CASNPGQHYEQYF.